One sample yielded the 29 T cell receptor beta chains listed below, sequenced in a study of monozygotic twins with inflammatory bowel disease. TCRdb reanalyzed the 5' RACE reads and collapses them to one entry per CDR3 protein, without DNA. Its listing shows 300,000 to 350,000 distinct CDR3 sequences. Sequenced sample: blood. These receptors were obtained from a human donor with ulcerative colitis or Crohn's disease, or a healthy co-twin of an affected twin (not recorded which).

CDR3 region: CSARAGGTGNQPQHF. The chain has TRBV20-1 and TRBJ1-5. Germline V gene data show CDR1 as DFQATT and CDR2 as SNEGSKA (reference sequence). The CDR3 is 15 residues long.

The CDR3: CASSLYATSTGELFF. The V call is TRBV5-1, the J call TRBJ2-2. The V gene's germline CDR1 is SGHRS and CDR2 YFSETQ. CDR3 length: 15 residues.

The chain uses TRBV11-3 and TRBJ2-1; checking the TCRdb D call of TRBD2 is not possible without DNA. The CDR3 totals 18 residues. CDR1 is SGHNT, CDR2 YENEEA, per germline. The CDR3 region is CASSPGLAGGYSLNEQFF.

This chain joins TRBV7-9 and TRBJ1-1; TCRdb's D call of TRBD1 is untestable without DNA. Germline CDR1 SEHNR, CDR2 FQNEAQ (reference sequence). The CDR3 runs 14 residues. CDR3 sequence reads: CASSLEGGHSWAFF.

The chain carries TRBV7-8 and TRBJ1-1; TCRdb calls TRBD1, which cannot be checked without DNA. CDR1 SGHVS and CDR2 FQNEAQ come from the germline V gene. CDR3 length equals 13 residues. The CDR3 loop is CASSWDTAVRAFF.

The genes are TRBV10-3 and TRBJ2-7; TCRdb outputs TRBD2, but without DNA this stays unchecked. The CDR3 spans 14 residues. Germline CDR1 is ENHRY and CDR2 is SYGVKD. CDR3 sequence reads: CAITDSRLSYEQYF.

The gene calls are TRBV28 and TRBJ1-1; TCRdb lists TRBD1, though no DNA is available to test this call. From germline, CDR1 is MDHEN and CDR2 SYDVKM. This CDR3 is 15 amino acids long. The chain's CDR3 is CASRVTGGGNTEAFF. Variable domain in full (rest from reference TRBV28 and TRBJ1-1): DVKVTQSSRYLVKRTGEKVFLECVQDMDHENMFWYRQDPGLGLRLIYFSYDVKMKEKGDIPEGYSVSREKKERFSLILESASTNQTSMYLCASRVTGGGNTEAFFGQGTRLTVV.

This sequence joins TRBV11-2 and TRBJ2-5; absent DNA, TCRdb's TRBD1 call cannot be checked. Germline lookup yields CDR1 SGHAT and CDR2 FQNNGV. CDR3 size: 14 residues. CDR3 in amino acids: CASSPRQDGETQYF.

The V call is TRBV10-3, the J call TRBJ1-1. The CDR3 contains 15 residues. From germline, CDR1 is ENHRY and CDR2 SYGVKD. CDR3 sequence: CAISELSRRRTEAFF.

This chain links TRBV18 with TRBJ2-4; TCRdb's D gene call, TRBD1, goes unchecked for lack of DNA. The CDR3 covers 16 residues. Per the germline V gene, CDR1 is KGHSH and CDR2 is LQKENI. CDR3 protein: CASSLSATPNKNIQYF. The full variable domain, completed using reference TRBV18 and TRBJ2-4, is NAGVMQNPRHLVRRRGQEARLRCSPMKGHSHVYWYRQLPEEGLKFMVYLQKENIIDESGMPKERFSAEFPKEGPSILRIQQVVRGDSAAYFCASSLSATPNKNIQYFGAGTRLSVL.

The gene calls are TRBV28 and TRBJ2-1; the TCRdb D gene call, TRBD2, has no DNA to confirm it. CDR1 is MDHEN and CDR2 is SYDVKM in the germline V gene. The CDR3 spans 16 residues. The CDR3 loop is CASLRLAGSSYNEQFF.

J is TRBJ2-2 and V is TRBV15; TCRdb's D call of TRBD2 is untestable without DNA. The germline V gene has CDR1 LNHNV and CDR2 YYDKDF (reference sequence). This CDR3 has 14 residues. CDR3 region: CATGTSQGGGELFF. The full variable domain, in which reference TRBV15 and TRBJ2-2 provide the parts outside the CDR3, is DAMVIQNPRYQVTQFGKPVTLSCSQTLNHNVMYWYQQKSSQAPKLLFHYYDKDFNNEADTPDNFQSRRPNTSFCFLDIRSPGLGDTAMYLCATGTSQGGGELFFGEGSRLTVL.

The CDR3 loop is CASSPTLAGYSYEQYF. The gene calls are TRBV5-4 and TRBJ2-7; TCRdb proposes TRBD2, but this gene call is untestable without DNA. The V gene's germline CDR1 is SGHNT and CDR2 YYREEE (reference sequence). This CDR3 spans 16 amino acids.

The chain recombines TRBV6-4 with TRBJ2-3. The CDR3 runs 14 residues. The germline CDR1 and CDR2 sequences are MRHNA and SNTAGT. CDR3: CASSERASTDTQYF.

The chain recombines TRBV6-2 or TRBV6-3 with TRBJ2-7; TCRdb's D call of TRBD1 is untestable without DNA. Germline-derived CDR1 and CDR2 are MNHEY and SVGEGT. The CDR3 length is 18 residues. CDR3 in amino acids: CASSYTEMAWTGEYEQYF.

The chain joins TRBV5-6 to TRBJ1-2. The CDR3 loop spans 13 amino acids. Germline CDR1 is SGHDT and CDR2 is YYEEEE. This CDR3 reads CASSLPGGNGYTF.

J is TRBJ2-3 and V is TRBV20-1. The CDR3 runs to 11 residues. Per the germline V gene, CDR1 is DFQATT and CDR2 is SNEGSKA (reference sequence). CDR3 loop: CSASEEDTQYF.

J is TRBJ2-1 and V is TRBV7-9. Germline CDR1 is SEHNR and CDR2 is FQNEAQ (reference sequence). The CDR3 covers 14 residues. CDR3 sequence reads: CASSLVLPYNEQFF.

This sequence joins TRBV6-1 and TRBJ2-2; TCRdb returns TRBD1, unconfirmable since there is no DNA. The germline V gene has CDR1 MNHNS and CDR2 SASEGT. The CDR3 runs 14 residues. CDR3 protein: CASSRQPNTGELFF.

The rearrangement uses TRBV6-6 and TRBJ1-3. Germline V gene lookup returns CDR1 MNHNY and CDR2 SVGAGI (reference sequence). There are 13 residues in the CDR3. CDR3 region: CASSYSTGNTIYF.

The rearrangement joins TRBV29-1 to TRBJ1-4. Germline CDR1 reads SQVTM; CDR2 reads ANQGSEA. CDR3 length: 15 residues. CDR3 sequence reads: CSVEPLETANEKLFF.

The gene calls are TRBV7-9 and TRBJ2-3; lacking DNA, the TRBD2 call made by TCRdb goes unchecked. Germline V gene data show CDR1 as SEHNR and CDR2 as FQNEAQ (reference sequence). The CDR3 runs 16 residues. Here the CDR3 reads CASSPPGTSGTDTQYF.

The CDR3 loop reads CASSEVGTEAFF. The chain recombines TRBV7-6 with TRBJ1-1. The CDR3 extends over 12 amino acids. Germline loops: CDR1 SGHVS, CDR2 FNYEAQ.

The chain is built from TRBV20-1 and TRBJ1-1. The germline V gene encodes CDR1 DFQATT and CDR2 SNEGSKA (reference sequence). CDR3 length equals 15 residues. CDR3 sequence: CSARSVVLGSTEAFF.

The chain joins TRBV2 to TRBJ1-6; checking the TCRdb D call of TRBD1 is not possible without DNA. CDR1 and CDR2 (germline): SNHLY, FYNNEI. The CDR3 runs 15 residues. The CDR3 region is CASRETGDQNSPLHF.

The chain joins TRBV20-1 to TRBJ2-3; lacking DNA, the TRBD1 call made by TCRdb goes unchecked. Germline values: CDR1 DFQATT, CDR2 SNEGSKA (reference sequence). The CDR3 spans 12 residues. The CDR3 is CSAHRGTDTQYF.

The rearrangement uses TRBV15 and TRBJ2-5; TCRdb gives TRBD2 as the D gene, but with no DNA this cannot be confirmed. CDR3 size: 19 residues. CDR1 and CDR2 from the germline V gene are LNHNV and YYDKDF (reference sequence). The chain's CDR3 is CATSREALAEAGPLETQYF.

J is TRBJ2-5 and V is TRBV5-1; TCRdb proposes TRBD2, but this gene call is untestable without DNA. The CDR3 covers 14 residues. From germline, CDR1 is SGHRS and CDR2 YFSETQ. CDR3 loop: CASSPLTSTETQYF.

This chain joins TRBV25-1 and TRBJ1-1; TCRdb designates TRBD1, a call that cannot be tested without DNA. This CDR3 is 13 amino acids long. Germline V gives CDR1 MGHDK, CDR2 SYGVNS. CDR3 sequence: CASSSTGNTEALF.